A selection of T cell receptor beta chains follows, all from one sample in a study of PD-1 blockade in classical Hodgkin lymphoma. Method: immunoSEQ multiplex PCR; TCRdb's copy keeps in-frame clones and lacks some. This table holds 15,000 to 16,000 clones, approximately 88% found once. The source was peripheral blood mononuclear cells (PBMCs), collected before the second cycle of nivolumab. All receptors come from a human donor with classical Hodgkin lymphoma. Each CDR3 is given with its conserved first and last residue. D genes are given only for firm matches. Part of the rows lack a size; the others show once, few, many or a class for expanded clones.

>.|few|TRBV2|TRBJ1-1
TGTGCCAGCAGTACGCAGGGTCAGATCGCTGAAGCTTTCTTT
CASSTQGQIAEAFF
>.|.|TRBV9|TRBJ2-5
TGTGCCAGCAGCGTGGTTGGGACCCTGGGAGAGACCCAGTACTTC
CASSVVGTLGETQYF
>.|.|TRBV4-1|TRBJ2-7
TGCGCCAGCAGCCAAGTGAATAGCGCCTACGAGCAGTACTTC
CASSQVNSAYEQYF
>TRBD1|.|TRBV27|TRBJ2-1
TGTGCCAGCAGTCCTCGGGGACAGGGCTTTGAGCAGTTCTTC
CASSPRGQGFEQFF
>.|.|TRBV6-1|TRBJ1-5
TGTGCCAGCAGGTCAAGGCAGGGTGGCAATCAGCCCCAGCATTTT
CASRSRQGGNQPQHF
>.|.|TRBV11-2|TRBJ2-2
TGTGCCAGCAGCTTAGCCAGTTTTCGTCGGAGCCTGTTTTTT
CASSLASFRRSLFF
>TRBD1|.|TRBV28|TRBJ1-2
TGTGCCAGCAGTCTAGACAGGGGCTCGGATTATGGCTACACCTTC
CASSLDRGSDYGYTF
>TRBD1|few|TRBV7-9|TRBJ2-5
TGTGCCAGCAGCCGACGGACAGGGGTGCAGACCCAGTACTTC
CASSRRTGVQTQYF
>.|.|TRBV27|TRBJ2-5
TGTGCCAGCAGCGGGTTGGGGGGCAGGGAGCAGTACTTC
CASSGLGGREQYF
>TRBD2|.|TRBV4-1|TRBJ2-3
TGCGCCAGCAGCCAAGGCCGGGGACTAGCGGGAGCTACAGATACGCAGTATTTT
CASSQGRGLAGATDTQYF
>.|.|TRBV27|TRBJ1-1
TGTGCCAGCAGTTTTTTTCGGGGGCTCGACACTGAAGCTTTCTTT
CASSFFRGLDTEAFF
>.|.|TRBV30|TRBJ1-2
TGTGCCTGGAGGGCAGTGGCTAACTATGGCTACACCTTC
CAWRAVANYGYTF
>.|.|TRBV10-3|TRBJ1-2
TGTGCCATCACCTCAGGTGACTTGAACTATGGCTACACCTTC
CAITSGDLNYGYTF
>.|.|TRBV6-6|TRBJ2-3
TGTGCCAGCAGTTACCCCCACGGCGGTACGCAGTATTTT
CASSYPHGGTQYF
>.|once|TRBV5-8|TRBJ1-2
TGTGCCATCATGACCGGGAGCCTCTGGGCAGGTGGCTACACCTTC
CAIMTGSLWAGGYTF
>TRBD1|.|TRBV7-9|TRBJ1-4
TGTGCCAGCAGCCCTCCCTATCGACAGGGGGGGAAAAAACTGTTTTTT
CASSPPYRQGGKKLFF
>.|.|TRBV30|TRBJ2-5
TGTGCCTTGGCCCCCAGCCGAGAGACCCAGTACTTC
CALAPSRETQYF